This T cell receptor beta chain was sequenced during a study of T cell responses to AZD1222 COVID-19 vaccine. TCRdb keeps only in-frame clones here, not all; method: immunoSEQ multiplex PCR. The profile covers 130,000 or so clones, with around 92% appearing a single time and 2.5% to 3% taken by the ten largest. V was pared by 7 bases and J by 2 bases, with 12 bases between. The CDR3 is made up of 14 amino acids. Germline V CDR1 and CDR2: WNHNN, SYGVQD (reference sequence). This chain uses TRBV10-1 with TRBJ1-5, with a possible D match to TRBD1 (5 bases). The clonotype originates from an adult in good health. The sequencing used peripheral blood, collected on day 0 of AZD1222 vaccination. The CDR3 DNA sequence: TGCGCCAGCATAAGACAGATCGGCAATCAGCCCCAGCATTTT. It translates to CASIRQIGNQPQHF.